The source of this T cell receptor beta chain is a study of cytomegalovirus exposure and HLA in healthy donors. The study's findings and limits: Association with HLA alleles at 0.05 false discovery rate was found for some 18,000 TCR beta sequences in a later analysis.

V lost 9 bases and J lost 1, with 15 bases in between. Germline V gene lookup returns CDR1 LNHDA and CDR2 SQIVND (reference sequence). The CDR3 sequence is 15 residues long. With respect to this clone: Its antigen is currently unknown.

The primer mix had 60 Vbeta and 13 Jbeta primers. The method was immunoSEQ multiplex PCR; TCRdb's version includes in-frame clones alone and lacks a portion of them. This sample carries approximately 100,000 clones, 75% to 85% of them seen once, and the ten largest clones take 1.2%. The sample comprised PBMCs. This TCR was recovered from a young woman in good health and CMV-seronegative. The J gene is TRBJ2-2, the V gene TRBV19, with D perhaps matching TRBD1 (6 bases). DNA of the CDR3: TGTGCCAGCCGACCTCAGGGGTTGAACACCGGGGAGCTGTTTTTT. Translating it yields CASRPQGLNTGELFF.